The present T cell receptor beta chain was sequenced within a study of cytomegalovirus exposure and HLA in healthy donors. The study's findings and limits: Across donors, presence/absence analyses took sequencing depth to be roughly uniform.

A remark on this clone: Its antigen remains unknown.

Germline-derived CDR1 and CDR2 are SEHNR and FQNEAQ (reference sequence). The CDR3 consists of 15 residues. V was pared by 2 bases and J by 9 bases, with 12 bases of the junction left unmatched. PCR involved 60 Vbeta and 13 Jbeta primers. TCRdb's copy holds only in-frame clones and misses some; the assay was immunoSEQ multiplex PCR. This sample has roughly 200,000 clones, with 65% to 85% found just once. Regarding donors, all were healthy bone marrow donors. The sample consisted of PBMCs. The receptor was derived from a man aged 40-50 years in good health and CMV-seropositive. V gene TRBV7-9 combines with J gene TRBJ2-7; 8 nucleotides agree with TRBD1. In nucleotides, the CDR3 is TGTGCCAGCAGCTTAATGGGGGCAGGGGGCAAGGGGCAGTACTTC. Amino acid sequence: CASSLMGAGGKGQYF.